The rows below give T cell receptor beta chains drawn from one sample of a study of cytotoxic CD8 clonotypes in ibrutinib-treated CLL. Sequencing was performed with immunoSEQ multiplex PCR; in TCRdb, only in-frame clones are kept and a portion is missing. The sample has about 300,000 clones, roughly two thirds seen once; the top ten hold 6.3%. The source material was PBMCs, sampled after 36 months of ibrutinib treatment. The receptors derive from a human donor with chronic lymphocytic leukemia. Both conserved end residues are part of each CDR3. D genes are given only for firm matches. Not all rows give a size; the values are once, few, many and, for expanded clones, a class.

-	-	TRBJ1-6	TRBV14	CASSRMDAYNSPLHF	TGTGCCAGCAGCCGGATGGATGCCTATAATTCACCCCTCCACTTT
few	-	TRBJ1-2	TRBV20-1	CSARGVYGYTF	TGCAGTGCTAGGGGAGTCTATGGCTACACCTTC
few	-	TRBJ2-1	TRBV27	CASISGNEQFF	TGTGCCAGCATCTCGGGGAATGAGCAGTTCTTC
-	-	TRBJ1-5	TRBV4-1	CASSQDRGLGNQPQHF	TGCGCCAGCAGCCAAGATCGAGGTCTTGGTAATCAGCCCCAGCATTTT
-	-	TRBJ2-1	TRBV6-6	CASSYGRSGYNEQFF	TGTGCCAGCAGTTATGGACGGTCAGGGTACAATGAGCAGTTCTTC
-	-	TRBJ1-4	TRBV7-8	CASSLMGTTNEKLFF	TGTGCCAGCAGCTTAATGGGTACAACTAATGAAAAACTGTTTTTT
-	-	TRBJ1-5	TRBV18	CASSPPHIANQPQHF	TGTGCCAGCTCACCCCCCCACATTGCGAATCAGCCCCAGCATTTT
few	TRBD1	TRBJ2-2	TRBV4-1	CASSQEGQGFAGELFF	TGCGCCAGCAGCCAAGAGGGACAGGGGTTCGCCGGGGAGCTGTTTTTT
-	TRBD2	TRBJ2-7	TRBV9	CASSVEPSGVYEQYF	TGTGCCAGCAGCGTAGAGCCTAGCGGGGTTTACGAGCAGTACTTC
-	TRBD1	TRBJ2-1	TRBV9	CASRAGTGIGEQFF	TGTGCCAGCAGAGCGGGGACAGGGATCGGGGAGCAGTTCTTC
-	-	TRBJ1-4	TRBV7-9	CASSFWQQNEKLFF	TGTGCCAGCAGCTTTTGGCAGCAGAATGAAAAACTGTTTTTT
-	-	TRBJ1-4	TRBV5-1	CASSLVPFRATNEKLFF	TGCGCCAGCAGCTTGGTACCTTTTAGGGCAACTAATGAAAAACTGTTTTTT
-	-	TRBJ1-2	TRBV6-5	CASRGQGSQGYTF	TGTGCCAGCCGGGGCCAGGGGTCTCAGGGCTACACCTTC
few	TRBD2	TRBJ2-7	TRBV19	CASNSGSRYEQYF	TGTGCCAGTAACAGCGGGAGTAGGTACGAGCAGTACTTC
few	TRBD1	TRBJ2-1	TRBV9	CASSTQGASSYNEQFF	TGTGCCAGCAGCACACAGGGGGCAAGCTCCTACAATGAGCAGTTCTTC
-	-	TRBJ2-3	TRBV18	CASSPAGVADTQYF	TGTGCCAGCTCACCAGCAGGGGTGGCGGATACGCAGTATTTT
once	-	TRBJ2-7	TRBV5-1	CASSLKGVGEQYF	TGCGCCAGCAGCTTGAAAGGGGTGGGCGAGCAGTACTTC
-	-	TRBJ1-2	TRBV4-3	CASSRGREGYGYTF	TGCGCCAGCAGCCGGGGACGAGAGGGCTATGGCTACACCTTC
-	TRBD1	TRBJ1-5	TRBV25-1	CASSAAGGRGNQPQHF	TGTGCCAGCAGTGCCGCCGGTGGCAGGGGGAATCAGCCCCAGCATTTT
-	-	TRBJ1-2	TRBV19	CASSISRANYGYTF	TGTGCCAGTAGTATCAGCAGAGCTAACTATGGCTACACCTTC
-	TRBD1	TRBJ2-3	TRBV27	CASSTGQGARTDTQYF	TGTGCCAGCAGCACCGGACAGGGGGCGAGAACAGATACGCAGTATTTT
-	-	TRBJ1-5	TRBV19	CASTYRDSNQPQHF	TGTGCCAGTACCTACAGAGATAGCAATCAGCCCCAGCATTTT
-	-	TRBJ1-2	TRBV6-6	CASSYQTSGYGYTF	TGTGCCAGCAGTTACCAGACATCGGGCTATGGCTACACCTTC